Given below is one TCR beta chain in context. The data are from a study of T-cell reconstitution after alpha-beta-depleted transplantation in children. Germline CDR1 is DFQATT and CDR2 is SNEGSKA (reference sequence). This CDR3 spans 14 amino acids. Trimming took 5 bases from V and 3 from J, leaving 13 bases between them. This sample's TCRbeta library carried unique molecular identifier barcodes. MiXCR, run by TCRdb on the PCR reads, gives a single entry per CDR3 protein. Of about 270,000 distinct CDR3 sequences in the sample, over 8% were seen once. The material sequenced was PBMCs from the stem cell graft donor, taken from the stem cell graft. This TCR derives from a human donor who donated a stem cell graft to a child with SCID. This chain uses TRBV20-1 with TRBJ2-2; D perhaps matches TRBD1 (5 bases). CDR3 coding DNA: TGCAGTGCTCCCGACAGATATTACACCGGGGAGCTGTTTTTT. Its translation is CSAPDRYYTGELFF.